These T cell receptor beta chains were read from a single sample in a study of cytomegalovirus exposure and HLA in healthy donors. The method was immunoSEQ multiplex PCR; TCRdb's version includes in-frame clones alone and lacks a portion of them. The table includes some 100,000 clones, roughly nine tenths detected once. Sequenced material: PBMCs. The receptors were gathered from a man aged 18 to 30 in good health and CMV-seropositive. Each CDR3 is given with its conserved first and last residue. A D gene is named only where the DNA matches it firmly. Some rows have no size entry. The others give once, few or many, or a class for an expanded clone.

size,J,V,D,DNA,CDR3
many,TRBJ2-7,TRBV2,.,TGTGCCAGCAGGGGGACAACCAACGAGCAGTACTTC,CASRGTTNEQYF
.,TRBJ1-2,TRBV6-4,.,TGTGCCAGCAGGATGGGATCTTTGCGGGGAGGGGAGGGCTACACCTTC,CASRMGSLRGGEGYTF
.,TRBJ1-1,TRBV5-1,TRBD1,TGCGCCAGCAGCTCCCGGACAGGGGTCGTCACTGAAGCTTTCTTT,CASSSRTGVVTEAFF
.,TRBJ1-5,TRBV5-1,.,TGCGCCAGCAGCTTACTGCCGGCAGGAGGGAGCAATCAGCCCCAGCATTTT,CASSLLPAGGSNQPQHF
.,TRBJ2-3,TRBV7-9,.,TGTGCCAGCAGCTTAGAACAGGGCCTCACAGATACGCAGTATTTT,CASSLEQGLTDTQYF
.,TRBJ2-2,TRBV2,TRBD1,TGTGCCAGCAGTGATGCGGGACAGGGAATCACCGGGGAGCTGTTTTTT,CASSDAGQGITGELFF
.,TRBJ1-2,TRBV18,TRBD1,TGTGCCAGCTCACCACCTGTTCAGGGGGCAGGCTATGGCTACACCTTC,CASSPPVQGAGYGYTF
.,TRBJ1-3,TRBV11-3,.,TGTGCCAGCAGCCGAAGCGACAGTTCTGGAAACACCATATATTTT,CASSRSDSSGNTIYF
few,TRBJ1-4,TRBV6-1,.,TGTGCCAGCAGTGTAACAGGGAGGGATGAAAAACTGTTTTTT,CASSVTGRDEKLFF
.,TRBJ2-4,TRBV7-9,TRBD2,TGTGCCAGCAGCCCCCTTGTAGGGGGACTAGGCAACGACATTCAGTACTTC,CASSPLVGGLGNDIQYF
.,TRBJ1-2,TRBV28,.,TGTGCCAGCAGAGTTGGGAGATACTATGGCTACACCTTC,CASRVGRYYGYTF
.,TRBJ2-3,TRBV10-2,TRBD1,TGCGCCAGCCGGGACAGCTACCTAGTGGGGGTTTCGGATACGCAGTATTTT,CASRDSYLVGVSDTQYF
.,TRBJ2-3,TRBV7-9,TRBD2,TGTGCCAGCAGCGCCACTAGCGGGGCAACCACAGATACGCAGTATTTT,CASSATSGATTDTQYF
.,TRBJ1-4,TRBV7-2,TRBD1,TGTGCCAGCAGCTTAGACAGGGGTAATGAAAAACTGTTTTTT,CASSLDRGNEKLFF
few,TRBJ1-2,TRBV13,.,TGTGCCAGCAGCGCCATTGGTAACAGCTATGGCTACACCTTC,CASSAIGNSYGYTF
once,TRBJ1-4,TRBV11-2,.,TGTGCCAGCAGCTTACTCGGTGAAAAACTGTTTTTT,CASSLLGEKLFF
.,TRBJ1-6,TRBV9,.,TGTGCCAGCAGCGTAGAGGGCCAGGGCGATTCACCCCTCCACTTT,CASSVEGQGDSPLHF
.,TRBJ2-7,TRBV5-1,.,TGCGCCAGCAGCCGAGATACGACAGAAACCTACGAGCAGTACTTC,CASSRDTTETYEQYF
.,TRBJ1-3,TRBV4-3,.,TGCGCCAGCAGCCAAGATGCGGCAGCCTCTGGAAACACCATATATTTT,CASSQDAAASGNTIYF
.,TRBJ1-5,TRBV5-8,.,TGTGCCAGCCGAGGACAGCCTAATCAGCCCCAGCATTTT,CASRGQPNQPQHF
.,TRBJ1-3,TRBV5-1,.,TGCGCCAGCAGCTTGGGCTGGGCCTCGGGAAACACCATATATTTT,CASSLGWASGNTIYF
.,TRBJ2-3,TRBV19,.,TGTGCCAGTAGTTGGGCTACAGTGAATACGCAGTATTTT,CASSWATVNTQYF
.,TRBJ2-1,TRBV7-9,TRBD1,TGTGCCAGCAGCGCCGCAGGGGGCAATGAGCAGTTCTTC,CASSAAGGNEQFF
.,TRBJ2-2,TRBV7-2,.,TGTGCCAGCAAGGATGTTGGGGGGTACACCGGGGAGCTGTTTTTT,CASKDVGGYTGELFF
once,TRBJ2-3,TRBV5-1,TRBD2,TGCGCCAGCAGCTTCGAGGTTCGGCGGGGGGGCACAGATACGCAGTATTTT,CASSFEVRRGGTDTQYF
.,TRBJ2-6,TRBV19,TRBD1,TGTGCCAGTAGCTCCGGGACAGGAGTCTCTGGGGCCAACGTCCTGACTTTC,CASSSGTGVSGANVLTF